What follows is one T cell receptor (beta chain) and its context. The data are from a study of graft-versus-host responses after intestinal transplantation. Data came from immunoSEQ multiplex PCR; TCRdb stores just in-frame clones and leaves some out. The table records 50,000 to 75,000 clones, about nine tenths of them present only once. Grafts had their tissue processed, releasing intraepithelial and lamina propria lymphocytes. Material: ileum tissue, obtained roughly 390 days after transplant. The TCR comes from a human patient who received an intestinal transplant, so some T cells may come from the graft donor.

The CDR3 sequence: CASGSGTQTHTDTQYF. Written as DNA, the CDR3 is TGTGCTAGTGGTTCGGGCACGCAGACCCACACAGATACGCAGTATTTT. The genes are TRBV12-5 and TRBJ2-3; D is unclear. Germline CDR1 reads LGHNT; CDR2 reads FRNRAP. V gave up 4 bases and J gave up 2 bases, with 16 bases separating them. There are 16 residues in the CDR3.